The rows below give T cell receptor beta chains drawn from one sample of a study of cytomegalovirus exposure and HLA in healthy donors. TCRdb's copy holds only in-frame clones and misses some; the assay was immunoSEQ multiplex PCR. This table holds 110,000 or so clones, roughly three quarters found once. Sequences were obtained from PBMCs. The receptor source for this set is a male donor in good health and CMV-seronegative. Both conserved end residues are part of each CDR3. D genes are given only for firm matches. A row's size may be missing; if present it is once, few, many or a size class.

D gene: TRBD1; V gene: TRBV20-1; J gene: TRBJ1-1; clone size: NA; CDR3 DNA: TGCAGTGCGGGGACAGGGGGCAAAGCTTTCTTT; CDR3 protein: CSAGTGGKAFF
D gene: NA; V gene: TRBV30; J gene: TRBJ1-2; clone size: NA; CDR3 DNA: TGTGCCTGGAGTGTGCTGGGGGGGTCTGGCTACACCTTC; CDR3 protein: CAWSVLGGSGYTF
D gene: NA; V gene: TRBV14; J gene: TRBJ2-3; clone size: NA; CDR3 DNA: TGTGCCAGCAGCCAAGACTACAGCACAGATACGCAGTATTTT; CDR3 protein: CASSQDYSTDTQYF
D gene: NA; V gene: TRBV2; J gene: TRBJ1-1; clone size: NA; CDR3 DNA: TGTGCCAGCAGGACACAGGGAAAAGCTTTCTTT; CDR3 protein: CASRTQGKAFF
D gene: NA; V gene: TRBV28; J gene: TRBJ2-3; clone size: NA; CDR3 DNA: TGTGCCAGCAGCCCGGGTGAGTGGGAGACCACAGATACGCAGTATTTT; CDR3 protein: CASSPGEWETTDTQYF
D gene: TRBD1; V gene: TRBV16; J gene: TRBJ2-3; clone size: few; CDR3 DNA: TGTGCCAGCAGCCAACAGGGGGCTAGCACAGATACGCAGTATTTT; CDR3 protein: CASSQQGASTDTQYF
D gene: NA; V gene: TRBV30; J gene: TRBJ2-7; clone size: NA; CDR3 DNA: TGTGCCTGGAGTGATACGCGGGGCTCGATACACGAGCAGTACTTC; CDR3 protein: CAWSDTRGSIHEQYF
D gene: NA; V gene: TRBV18; J gene: TRBJ2-1; clone size: NA; CDR3 DNA: TGTGCCAGCTCACCGGAGATTACGACCTACAATGAGCAGTTCTTC; CDR3 protein: CASSPEITTYNEQFF
D gene: NA; V gene: TRBV6-1; J gene: TRBJ1-5; clone size: NA; CDR3 DNA: TGTGCCACCAAAGATGTAGTTCGGGGCAATCAGCCCCAGCATTTT; CDR3 protein: CATKDVVRGNQPQHF
D gene: TRBD2; V gene: TRBV11-2; J gene: TRBJ2-2; clone size: NA; CDR3 DNA: TGTGCCAGCAGCCCAGTGGGCGGGAGGGCCCTCGACACCGGGGAGCTGTTTTTT; CDR3 protein: CASSPVGGRALDTGELFF
D gene: NA; V gene: TRBV7-9; J gene: TRBJ2-7; clone size: NA; CDR3 DNA: TGTGCCAGCTCCTCACAGGATTCCTACGAGCAGTACTTC; CDR3 protein: CASSSQDSYEQYF
D gene: NA; V gene: TRBV5-6; J gene: TRBJ1-5; clone size: NA; CDR3 DNA: TGTGCCAGCAGCTCCCGGGACTTCCGGAGTGGTCAGCCCCAGCATTTT; CDR3 protein: CASSSRDFRSGQPQHF
D gene: NA; V gene: TRBV5-1; J gene: TRBJ2-5; clone size: NA; CDR3 DNA: TGCGCCAGCAGCCCCCTAGACCGCTTCCTGGGAGAGACCCAGTACTTC; CDR3 protein: CASSPLDRFLGETQYF
D gene: TRBD2; V gene: TRBV4-3; J gene: TRBJ2-3; clone size: NA; CDR3 DNA: TGCGCCAGCAGCCAAGGGGGCCTAGCGGGAGGCACCACAGATACGCAGTATTTT; CDR3 protein: CASSQGGLAGGTTDTQYF
D gene: TRBD1; V gene: TRBV19; J gene: TRBJ2-6; clone size: NA; CDR3 DNA: TGTGCCAGTAGTTTTCACAGTGGGACAGTGCTCTACTCTGGGGCCAACGTCCTGACTTTC; CDR3 protein: CASSFHSGTVLYSGANVLTF
D gene: TRBD1; V gene: TRBV7-9; J gene: TRBJ2-7; clone size: few; CDR3 DNA: TGTGCCAGCAGCTCCGAGGGACAGGGGATCTACGAGCAGTACTTC; CDR3 protein: CASSSEGQGIYEQYF
D gene: NA; V gene: TRBV5-1; J gene: TRBJ2-7; clone size: NA; CDR3 DNA: TGCGCCAGCAGCTTGGATGTTGGAGGGCAGGTCGAGCAGTACTTC; CDR3 protein: CASSLDVGGQVEQYF
D gene: NA; V gene: TRBV4-2; J gene: TRBJ1-5; clone size: NA; CDR3 DNA: TGTGCCAGCAGCCAAGATCTGCAGGGCAATCAGCCCCAGCATTTT; CDR3 protein: CASSQDLQGNQPQHF
D gene: NA; V gene: TRBV27; J gene: TRBJ1-2; clone size: NA; CDR3 DNA: TGTGCCAGCAGTTTAGCGGGGGGCTTCTATGGCTACACCTTC; CDR3 protein: CASSLAGGFYGYTF